This TCR beta chain came from a study of blood T cells in healthy people across ages (dated by TCRdb to between 2014 and 2017). For context, the study as a whole: In model experiments, roughly one uniquely barcoded TCR beta cDNA molecule per two T cells was captured by template switching. To avoid experimental bias, donors of different ages were randomly spread across the sequencing lanes. The study analyzed two additional independent replicas of 1 million unique cDNA reads from the same blood draw for two donors, one aged 18 to 30 and one aged 80 or older. Using deep sequencing normalized with unique cDNA molecular identifiers, the study measured how TCR beta repertoire diversity changes with age. The donors were divided into four age groups: young (average around 16 years), middle-aged (about 40), aged (about 56) and long-lived (nearly 85).

Overall study results and their limits: The long-lived group showed more naive CD4+ T cells, fewer expanded clones and increased TCR diversity than the aged group, suggesting age selection. Total diversity estimates from one million sequenced T cells were considered lower bounds and underestimates. Because the CMV infection status of the donors was unknown, age-related changes in expanded clonotypes may potentially have been confounded. A strong correlation was found between observed TCR beta diversity and the percentage of naive T cells measured by flow cytometry. As age increased, observed TCR beta diversity per million T cells dropped in a roughly linear way, and a significant reduction was already evident by age 40. Conclusive comparison of naive and antigen-experienced compartments was prevented by the profiling of bulk unsorted PBMCs.

V is shortened by 8 bases, J by 0 bases, and the region joining them spans 19 bases. The germline V gene (reference sequence) supplies CDR1 DFQATT and CDR2 SNEGSKA. From the cysteine up to the phenylalanine, the CDR3 has a length of 15 residues. The read is trimmed to its CDR3 DNA, 45 bases read in frame from base 1. About this clonotype: Which antigen it targets is not known. No base-level quality is on record; no much larger clone is a single base apart.

Donors were about 36 systemically healthy Caucasian individuals from Russia aged roughly 6 to 90 years. Approximately 10 milliliters of peripheral blood were collected from each donor into EDTA-treated Vacutainer tubes. PBMCs were isolated by Ficoll-Paque density-gradient centrifugation, with at least 7 million obtained per sample. Trizol reagent was used to extract total RNA from the PBMCs, yielding at least 5.5 micrograms per sample. The percentages of naive CD45RAhigh/CD27high T cells were determined by flow cytometry on a PBMC aliquot from every donor. To prepare the library, 5' RACE was applied. Data came from an Illumina HiSeq 2500. The second PCR ran for roughly 7 to 11 cycles and used a J-beta primer mix along with a sample-barcoded 5' primer. Each TCR beta cDNA molecule received a unique molecular identifier from a template-switch 5' adaptor carrying 12 random nucleotides. Each sample yielded at least 2.5 million CDR3-containing paired-end reads. First-strand cDNA was synthesized from all RNA with the Mint cDNA synthesis kit, primed by a TRBC-specific oligonucleotide. All cDNA was treated with uracil-DNA glycosylase and then went through a first 18-cycle PCR with the universal primers M1SS and BC2_uni_R. Concerning the study's data processing: For normalization, 1 million high-quality reads, each with a distinct molecular identifier, were randomly selected from each sample. Reads with shared molecular identifiers were discarded instead of being binned into consensus sequences. MiTCR, with a Q25 quality threshold and the strictest error-elimination algorithm, was used for CDR3 identification, clonotype clustering and error correction. A nonparametric unseen species model with Euler transformation was used to estimate a lower bound on total TCR beta diversity. The public reads were reprocessed in TCRdb via fastp at Q25 and MiXCR, keeping in-frame beta chains. A single entry per CDR3 protein holds the most common genes and DNA from its merged rows. TCRdb assigned the V and J calls; the authors' analysis was not used. The sample has hundreds of thousands of distinct CDR3 sequences on record, around 43% of them singletons. The top ten clones comprise approximately 19% of the sample.

This receptor was obtained from a man aged 55 to 70 in good health. The sequence joins TRBV20-1 to TRBJ1-1, with no confident D gene call. Sequencing input: blood. Here the CDR3 is given as CSTLPLRGMNTEAFF. The DNA sequence is given as TGCAGTACGTTACCGCTGCGGGGAATGAACACTGAAGCTTTCTTT.